This note documents a single TCR beta chain sequence. This sample is part of a study of T-cell reconstitution after alpha-beta-depleted transplantation in children. V lost 4 bases and J lost 5, with 20 bases in between. Germline loops: CDR1 DFQATT, CDR2 SNEGSKA (reference sequence). The CDR3 consists of 15 residues. Preparation of the TCRbeta library was carried out with unique molecular identifiers. Using its own MiXCR run on the PCR reads, TCRdb lists one record per CDR3 protein. The table includes about 610,000 distinct CDR3 sequences, over 9.5% detected once. The receptor was derived from a human donor who donated a stem cell graft to a child with acute myeloid leukemia. The V call is TRBV20-1, the J call TRBJ1-2; no clear D gene. This specimen was PBMCs from the stem cell graft donor, taken from the stem cell graft. CDR3 nucleotide sequence: TGCAGTGCTACACCCAGCTCGACGGCTGGGTATGGCTACACCTTC. Residues: CSATPSSTAGYGYTF.